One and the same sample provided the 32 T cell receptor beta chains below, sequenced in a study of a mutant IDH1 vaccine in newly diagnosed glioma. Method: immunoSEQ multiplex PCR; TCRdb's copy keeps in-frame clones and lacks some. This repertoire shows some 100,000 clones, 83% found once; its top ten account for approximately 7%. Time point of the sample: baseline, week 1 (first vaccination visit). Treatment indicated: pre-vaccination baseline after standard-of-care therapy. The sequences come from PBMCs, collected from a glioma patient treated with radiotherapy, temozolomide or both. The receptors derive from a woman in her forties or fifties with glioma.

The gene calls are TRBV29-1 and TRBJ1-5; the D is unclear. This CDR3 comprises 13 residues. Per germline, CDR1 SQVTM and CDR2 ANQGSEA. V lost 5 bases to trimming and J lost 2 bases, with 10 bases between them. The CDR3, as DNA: TGCAGCGTTCGCGCGGAAGGCAATCAGCCCCAGCATTTT. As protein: CSVRAEGNQPQHF.

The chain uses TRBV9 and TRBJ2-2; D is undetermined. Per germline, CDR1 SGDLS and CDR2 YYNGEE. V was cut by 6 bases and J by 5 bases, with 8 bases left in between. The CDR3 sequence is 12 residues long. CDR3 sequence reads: CASTRETGELFF. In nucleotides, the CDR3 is TGTGCCAGCACGCGAGAGACCGGGGAGCTGTTTTTT.

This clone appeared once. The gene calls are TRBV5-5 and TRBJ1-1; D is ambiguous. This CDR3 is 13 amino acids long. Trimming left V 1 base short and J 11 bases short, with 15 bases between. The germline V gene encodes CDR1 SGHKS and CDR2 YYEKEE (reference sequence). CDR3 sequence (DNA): TGTGCCAGCAGCTTGTTAGGGAGGAGGGATGCTTTCTTT. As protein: CASSLLGRRDAFF.

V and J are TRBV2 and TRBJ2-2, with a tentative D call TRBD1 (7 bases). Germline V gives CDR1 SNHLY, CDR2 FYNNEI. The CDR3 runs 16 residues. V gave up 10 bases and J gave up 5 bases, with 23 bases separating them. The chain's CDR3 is CANRGRGRGDTGELFF. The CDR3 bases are TGTGCCAACCGAGGTAGGGGGCGCGGGGATACCGGGGAGCTGTTTTTT.

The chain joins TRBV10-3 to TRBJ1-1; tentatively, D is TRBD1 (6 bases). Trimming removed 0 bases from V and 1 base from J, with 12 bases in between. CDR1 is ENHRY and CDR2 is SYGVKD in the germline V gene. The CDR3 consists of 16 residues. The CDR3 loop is CAISESTGGGNTEAFF. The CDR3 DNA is TGTGCCATCAGTGAGTCGACCGGGGGCGGGAACACTGAAGCTTTCTTT.

The CDR3 spells CASTSGQIYSNQPQHF. The CDR3 DNA follows: TGTGCCAGCACCTCGGGACAGATTTATAGCAATCAGCCCCAGCATTTT. The chain employs TRBV2 and TRBJ1-5; 7 nucleotides line up with TRBD1. V lost 7 bases to trimming and J lost 0 bases; unmatched junction nucleotides: 9. Germline CDR1 is SNHLY and CDR2 is FYNNEI. This CDR3 has 16 residues.

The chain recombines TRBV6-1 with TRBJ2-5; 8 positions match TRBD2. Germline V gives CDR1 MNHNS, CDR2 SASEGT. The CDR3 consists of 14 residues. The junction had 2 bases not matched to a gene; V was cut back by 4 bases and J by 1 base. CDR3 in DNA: TGTGCCAGCAGTGCAGCGGGGGCCCAAGAGACCCAGTACTTC. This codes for CASSAAGAQETQYF.

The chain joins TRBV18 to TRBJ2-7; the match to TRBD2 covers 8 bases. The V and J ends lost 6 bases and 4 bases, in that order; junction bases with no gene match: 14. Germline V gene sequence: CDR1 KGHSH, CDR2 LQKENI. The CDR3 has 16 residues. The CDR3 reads CASSLGAGGSTYEQYF. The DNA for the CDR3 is TGTGCCAGCTCTCTCGGGGCGGGGGGCTCCACTTACGAGCAGTACTTC.

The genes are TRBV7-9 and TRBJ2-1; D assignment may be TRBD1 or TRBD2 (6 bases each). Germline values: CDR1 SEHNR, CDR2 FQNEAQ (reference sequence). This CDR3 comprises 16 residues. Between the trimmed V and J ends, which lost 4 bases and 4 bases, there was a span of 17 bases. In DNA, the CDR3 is TGTGCCAGCAGCTCTATTGAAGGGGGGTCGTACAATGAGCAGTTCTTC. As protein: CASSSIEGGSYNEQFF.

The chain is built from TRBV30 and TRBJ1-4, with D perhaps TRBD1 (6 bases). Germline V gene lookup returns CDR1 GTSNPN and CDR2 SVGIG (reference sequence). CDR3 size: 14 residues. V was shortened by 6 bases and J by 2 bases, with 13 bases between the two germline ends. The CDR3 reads CACLRGATNEKLFF. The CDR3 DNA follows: TGTGCCTGTCTCCGGGGGGCGACTAATGAAAAACTGTTTTTT. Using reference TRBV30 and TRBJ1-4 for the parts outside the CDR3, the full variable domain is SQTIHQWPATLVQPVGSPLSLECTVEGTSNPNLYWYRQAAGRGLQLLFYSVGIGQISSEVPQNLSASRPQDRQFILSSKKLLLSDSGFYLCACLRGATNEKLFFGSGTQLSVL.

CDR3 nucleotide sequence: TGTGCCAGCAGCCCCGAGCGGGGGGGAATCGGGGAGCTGTTTTTT. Protein: CASSPERGGIGELFF. The rearrangement uses TRBV11-3 and TRBJ2-2, with 10 positions matching TRBD2. Germline V gene data show CDR1 as SGHNT and CDR2 as YENEEA. CDR3 length: 15 residues. Germline trimming cut 5 bases from V and 7 bases from J; bases unmatched to any gene: 7.

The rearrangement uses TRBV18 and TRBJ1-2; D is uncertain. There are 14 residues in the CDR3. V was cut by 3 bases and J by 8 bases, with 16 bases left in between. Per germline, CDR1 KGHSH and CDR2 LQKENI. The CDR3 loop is CASSPISLAPGYTF. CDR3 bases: TGTGCCAGCTCACCGATCTCGCTGGCTCCCGGCTACACCTTC.

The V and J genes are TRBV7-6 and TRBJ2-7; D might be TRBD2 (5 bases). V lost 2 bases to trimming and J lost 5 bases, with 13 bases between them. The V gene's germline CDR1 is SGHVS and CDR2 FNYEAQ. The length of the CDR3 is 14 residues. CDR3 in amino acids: CASSLYGVEDEQYF. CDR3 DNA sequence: TGTGCCAGCAGCTTATATGGGGTGGAGGACGAGCAGTACTTC.

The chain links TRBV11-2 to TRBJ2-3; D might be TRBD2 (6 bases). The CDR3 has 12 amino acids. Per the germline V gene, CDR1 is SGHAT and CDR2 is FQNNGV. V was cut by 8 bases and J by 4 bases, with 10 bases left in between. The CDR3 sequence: CASRRDADTQYF. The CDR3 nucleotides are TGTGCCAGCCGGAGGGATGCAGATACGCAGTATTTT.

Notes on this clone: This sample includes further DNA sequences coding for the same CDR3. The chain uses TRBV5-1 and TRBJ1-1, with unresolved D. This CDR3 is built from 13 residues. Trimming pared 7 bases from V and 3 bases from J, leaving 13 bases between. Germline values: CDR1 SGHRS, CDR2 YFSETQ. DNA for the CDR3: TGCGCCAGCTCCCCCGGCGGATACACTGAAGCTTTCTTT. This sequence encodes CASSPGGYTEAFF.

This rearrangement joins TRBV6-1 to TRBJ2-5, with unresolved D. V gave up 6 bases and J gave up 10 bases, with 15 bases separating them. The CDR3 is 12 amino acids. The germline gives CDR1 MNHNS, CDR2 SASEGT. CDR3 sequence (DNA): TGTGCCAGCAGAACCGTCTGGACGGACCAGTACTTC. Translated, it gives CASRTVWTDQYF.

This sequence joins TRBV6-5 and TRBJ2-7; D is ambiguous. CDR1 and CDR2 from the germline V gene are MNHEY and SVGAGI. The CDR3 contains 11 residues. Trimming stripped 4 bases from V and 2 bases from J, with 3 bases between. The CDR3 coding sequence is TGTGCCAGCAGTTCTGCCTACGAGCAGTACTTC. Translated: CASSSAYEQYF.

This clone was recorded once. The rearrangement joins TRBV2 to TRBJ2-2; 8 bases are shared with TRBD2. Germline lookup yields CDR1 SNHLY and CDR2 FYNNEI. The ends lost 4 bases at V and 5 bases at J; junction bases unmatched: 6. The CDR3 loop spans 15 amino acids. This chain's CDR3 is CASSVVAGLTGELFF. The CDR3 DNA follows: TGTGCCAGCAGTGTGGTAGCGGGGCTAACCGGGGAGCTGTTTTTT.

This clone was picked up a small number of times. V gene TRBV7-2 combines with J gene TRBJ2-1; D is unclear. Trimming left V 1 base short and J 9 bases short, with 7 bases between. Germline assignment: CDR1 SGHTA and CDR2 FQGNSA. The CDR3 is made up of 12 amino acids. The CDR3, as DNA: TGTGCCAGCAGCTTAGAAGGCGGTGAGCAGTTCTTC. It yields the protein CASSLEGGEQFF. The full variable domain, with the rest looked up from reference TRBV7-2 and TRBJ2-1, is GAGVSQSPSNKVTEKGKDVELRCDPISGHTALYWYRQSLGQGLEFLIYFQGNSAPDKSGLPSDRFSAERTGGSVSTLTIQRTQQEDSAVYLCASSLEGGEQFFGPGTRLTVL.

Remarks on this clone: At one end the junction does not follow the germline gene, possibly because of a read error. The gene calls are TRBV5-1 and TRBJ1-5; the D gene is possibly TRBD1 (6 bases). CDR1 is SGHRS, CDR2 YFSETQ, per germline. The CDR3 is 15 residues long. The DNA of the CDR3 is TGCGCCAGCAGTTTGGACAGCTATAGCAATCAGCCCCAGCATTTT. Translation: CASSLDSYSNQPQHF.

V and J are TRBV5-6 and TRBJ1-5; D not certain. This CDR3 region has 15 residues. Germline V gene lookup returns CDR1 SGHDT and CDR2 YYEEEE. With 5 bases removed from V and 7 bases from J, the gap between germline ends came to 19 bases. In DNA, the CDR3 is TGTGCCAGCAGTTCCGGACCCGGTGCTAGGCAGCCCCAGCATTTT. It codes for CASSSGPGARQPQHF. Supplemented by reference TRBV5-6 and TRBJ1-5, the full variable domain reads DAGVTQSPTHLIKTRGQQVTLRCSPKSGHDTVSWYQQALGQGPQFIFQYYEEEERQRGNFPDRFSGHQFPNYSSELNVNALLLGDSALYLCASSSGPGARQPQHFGDGTRLSIL.

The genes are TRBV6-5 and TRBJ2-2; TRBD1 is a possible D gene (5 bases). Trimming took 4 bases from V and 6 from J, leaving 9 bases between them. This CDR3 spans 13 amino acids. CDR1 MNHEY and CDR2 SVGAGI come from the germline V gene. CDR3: CASSWTNPGELFF. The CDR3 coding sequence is TGTGCCAGCAGTTGGACAAATCCCGGGGAGCTGTTTTTT.

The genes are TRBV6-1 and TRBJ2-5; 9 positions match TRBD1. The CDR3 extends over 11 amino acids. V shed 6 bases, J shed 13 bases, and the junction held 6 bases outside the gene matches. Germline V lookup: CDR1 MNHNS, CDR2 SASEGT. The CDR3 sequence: CASSMGTGTYF. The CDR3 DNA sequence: TGTGCCAGCAGCATGGGGACAGGGACGTACTTC.

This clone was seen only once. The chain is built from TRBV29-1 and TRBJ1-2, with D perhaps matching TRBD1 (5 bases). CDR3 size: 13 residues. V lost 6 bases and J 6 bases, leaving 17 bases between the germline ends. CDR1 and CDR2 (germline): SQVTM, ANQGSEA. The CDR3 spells CSVQATGVHGYTF. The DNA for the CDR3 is TGCAGCGTCCAGGCCACAGGAGTTCATGGCTACACCTTC.

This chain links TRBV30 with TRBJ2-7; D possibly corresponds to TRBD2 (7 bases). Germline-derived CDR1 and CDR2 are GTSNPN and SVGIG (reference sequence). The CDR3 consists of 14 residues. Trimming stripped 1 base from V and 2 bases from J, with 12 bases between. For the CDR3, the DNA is TGTGCCTGGAGTGGGGGAGGGGGGGCCTACGAGCAGTACTTC. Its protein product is CAWSGGGGAYEQYF.

CDR3 nucleotides: TGCGCCAGCAGCTTGGAAACTAACGGGGAGCTGTTTTTT. As protein: CASSLETNGELFF. The chain recombines TRBV5-1 with TRBJ2-2; D ambiguous. The CDR3 is 13 amino acids. Trimming removed 0 bases at V and 7 bases at J, with 7 bases between. Germline V gene data show CDR1 as SGHRS and CDR2 as YFSETQ.

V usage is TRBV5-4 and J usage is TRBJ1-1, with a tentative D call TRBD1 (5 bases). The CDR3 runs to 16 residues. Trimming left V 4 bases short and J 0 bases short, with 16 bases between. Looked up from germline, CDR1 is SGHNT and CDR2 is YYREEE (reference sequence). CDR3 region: CASSEGVGKMNTEAFF. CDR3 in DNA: TGTGCCAGCAGCGAAGGGGTAGGGAAGATGAACACTGAAGCTTTCTTT.

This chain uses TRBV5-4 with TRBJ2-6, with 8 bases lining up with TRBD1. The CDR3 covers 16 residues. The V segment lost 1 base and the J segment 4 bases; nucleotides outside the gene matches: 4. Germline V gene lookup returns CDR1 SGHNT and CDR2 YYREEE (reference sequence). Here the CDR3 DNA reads TGTGCCAGCAGCTTGTGGCAGGGGGCCGGGGCCAACGTCCTGACTTTC. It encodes CASSLWQGAGANVLTF. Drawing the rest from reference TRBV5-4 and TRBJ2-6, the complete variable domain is ETGVTQSPTHLIKTRGQQVTLRCSSQSGHNTVSWYQQALGQGPQFIFQYYREEENGRGNFPPRFSGLQFPNYSSELNVNALELDDSALYLCASSLWQGAGANVLTFGAGSRLTVL.

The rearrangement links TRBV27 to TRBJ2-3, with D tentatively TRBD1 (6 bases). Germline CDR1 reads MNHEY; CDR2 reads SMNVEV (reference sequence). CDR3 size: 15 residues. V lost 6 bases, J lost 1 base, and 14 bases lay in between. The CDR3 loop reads CASRTDRARTDTQYF. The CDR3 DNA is TGTGCCAGCAGAACGGACAGAGCTCGCACAGATACGCAGTATTTT.

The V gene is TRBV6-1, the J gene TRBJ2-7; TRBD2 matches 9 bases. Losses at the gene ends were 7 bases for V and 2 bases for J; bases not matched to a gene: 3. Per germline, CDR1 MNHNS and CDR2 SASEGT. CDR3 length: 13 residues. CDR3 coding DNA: TGTGCCAGCAATAGCGGGGGCCCCTACGAGCAGTACTTC. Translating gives CASNSGGPYEQYF.

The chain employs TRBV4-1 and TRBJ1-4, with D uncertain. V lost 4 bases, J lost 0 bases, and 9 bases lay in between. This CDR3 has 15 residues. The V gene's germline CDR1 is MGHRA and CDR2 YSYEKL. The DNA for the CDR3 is TGCGCCAGCAGCCTCGGCTGGTCAACTAATGAAAAACTGTTTTTT. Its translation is CASSLGWSTNEKLFF.

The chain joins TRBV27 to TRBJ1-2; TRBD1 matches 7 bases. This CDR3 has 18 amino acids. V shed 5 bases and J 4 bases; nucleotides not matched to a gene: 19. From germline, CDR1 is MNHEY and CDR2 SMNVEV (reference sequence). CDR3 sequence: CASSPNPGQKGRVYGYTF. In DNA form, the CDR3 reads TGTGCCAGCAGTCCCAACCCGGGACAGAAGGGTAGGGTCTATGGCTACACCTTC.